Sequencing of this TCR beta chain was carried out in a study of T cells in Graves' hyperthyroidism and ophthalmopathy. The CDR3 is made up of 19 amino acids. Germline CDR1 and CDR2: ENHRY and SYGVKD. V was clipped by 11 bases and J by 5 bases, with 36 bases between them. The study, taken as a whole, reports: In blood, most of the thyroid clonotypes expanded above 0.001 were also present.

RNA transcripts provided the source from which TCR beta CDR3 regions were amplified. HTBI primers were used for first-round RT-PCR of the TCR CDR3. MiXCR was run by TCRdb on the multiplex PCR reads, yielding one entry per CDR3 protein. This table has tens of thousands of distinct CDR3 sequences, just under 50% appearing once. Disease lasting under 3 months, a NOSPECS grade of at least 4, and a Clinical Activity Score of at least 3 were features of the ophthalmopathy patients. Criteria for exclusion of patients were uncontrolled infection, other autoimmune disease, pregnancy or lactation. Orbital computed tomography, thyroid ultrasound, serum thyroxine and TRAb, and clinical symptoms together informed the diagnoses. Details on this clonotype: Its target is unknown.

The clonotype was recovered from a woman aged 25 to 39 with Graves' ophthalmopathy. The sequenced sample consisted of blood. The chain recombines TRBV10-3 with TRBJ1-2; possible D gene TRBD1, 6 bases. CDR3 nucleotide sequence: TGTGCCTGTGCGGCTCAAGGGGCGGGGGCAGGGGCCCTTAGTTATGGCTACACCTTC. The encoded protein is CACAAQGAGAGALSYGYTF.